The 27 T cell receptor beta chains in this list originate from one sample, sequenced in a study of blood T cell repertoires in COVID-19. The assay was immunoSEQ multiplex PCR, and TCRdb's table has in-frame clones only and misses some. This sample has about 370,000 clones; approximately 90% occur once, and the top ten carry around 1%. Sequencing was done on a sample of PBMCs or T cells enriched from blood (not recorded which). These receptors originate from a man aged 18 to 29 who had recovered from COVID-19.

J is TRBJ2-3 and V is TRBV10-3; 7 bases map to TRBD1. The CDR3 totals 12 residues. From germline, CDR1 is ENHRY and CDR2 SYGVKD. The ends lost 10 bases at V and 5 bases at J; junction bases unmatched: 6. The CDR3 loop reads CATRDSRDTQYF. The CDR3 DNA is TGTGCCACCCGGGACAGTCGAGATACGCAGTATTTT.

This sequence joins TRBV4-1 and TRBJ2-7; TRBD1 aligns across 9 bases. Losses at the gene ends were 1 base for V and 3 bases for J; bases not matched to a gene: 7. The germline V gene encodes CDR1 MGHRA and CDR2 YSYEKL. The CDR3 totals 16 residues. CDR3 loop: CASSQVGGTGYYEQYF. The CDR3, as DNA: TGCGCCAGCAGCCAAGTGGGCGGGACAGGGTACTACGAGCAGTACTTC.

This clone has just a few counts. This chain uses TRBV6-5 with TRBJ1-5, with D maybe TRBD1 (5 bases). V lost 8 bases, J lost 3 bases, and 11 bases lay in between. Germline-derived CDR1 and CDR2 are MNHEY and SVGAGI. The CDR3 runs to 13 residues. CDR3 sequence reads: CASAQGFNQPQHF. The CDR3 coding sequence is TGTGCCAGCGCTCAGGGATTCAATCAGCCCCAGCATTTT.

J is TRBJ2-5 and V is TRBV7-9; 14 bases map to TRBD2. CDR1 and CDR2 from the germline V gene are SEHNR and FQNEAQ (reference sequence). The CDR3 covers 15 residues. V lost 3 bases and J lost 3; bases outside the gene matches: 0. The CDR3 bases are TGTGCCAGCAGCTTGGGACTAGCGGGAGAAGAGACCCAGTACTTC. As protein: CASSLGLAGEETQYF.

The genes are TRBV28 and TRBJ1-1; a possible D gene is TRBD1 (5 bases). The CDR3 has 15 residues. Trimming cost V 3 bases and J 0 bases, with 11 bases left between them. Germline V gene data show CDR1 as MDHEN and CDR2 as SYDVKM. The CDR3 region is CASSFDGGMNTEAFF. CDR3 DNA sequence: TGTGCCAGCAGTTTCGATGGGGGGATGAACACTGAAGCTTTCTTT.

This chain connects TRBV7-9 to TRBJ2-6, with 8 bases fitting TRBD1. The V segment lost 1 base and the J segment 0 bases; nucleotides outside the gene matches: 2. CDR3 length equals 17 residues. Germline V gene sequence: CDR1 SEHNR, CDR2 FQNEAQ (reference sequence). The CDR3 here is CASSLGRGPSGANVLTF. Written as DNA, the CDR3 is TGTGCCAGCAGCTTAGGCAGGGGGCCCTCTGGGGCCAACGTCCTGACTTTC.

The genes are TRBV12-5 and TRBJ2-2; D uncertain. V was clipped by 4 bases and J by 1 base, with 13 bases between them. The CDR3 extends over 16 amino acids. Germline V gene sequence: CDR1 LGHNT, CDR2 FRNRAP. This chain's CDR3 is CASGSRGQENTGELFF. For the CDR3, the DNA is TGTGCTAGTGGTTCAAGAGGCCAAGAGAACACCGGGGAGCTGTTTTTT.

This sequence joins TRBV5-4 and TRBJ2-1; TRBD2 might be the D (6 bases). V lost 0 bases and J lost 3, with 10 bases in between. Germline CDR1 reads SGHNT; CDR2 reads YYREEE (reference sequence). This CDR3 is built from 15 residues. The CDR3 spells CASSLERGLYNEQFF. The CDR3 DNA reads as TGTGCCAGCAGCTTGGAACGGGGACTCTACAATGAGCAGTTCTTC.

The chain couples TRBV5-4 to TRBJ1-2; 8 bases line up with TRBD1. The CDR3 is 16 amino acids. The V gene's germline CDR1 is SGHNT and CDR2 YYREEE (reference sequence). Losses at the gene ends were 3 bases for V and 4 bases for J; bases not matched to a gene: 11. The DNA of the CDR3 is TGTGCCAGCAGCTCCGGGACAGGAAGGGGTATCTATGGCTACACCTTC. It encodes CASSSGTGRGIYGYTF.

The table lists this clone with a few counts. V gene TRBV5-1 combines with J gene TRBJ1-2, with D tentatively TRBD1 (6 bases). CDR1 SGHRS and CDR2 YFSETQ come from the germline V gene. The CDR3 loop spans 14 amino acids. Trimming cost V 4 bases and J 4 bases, with 14 bases left between them. CDR3 region: CASSPGGASYGYTF. Written as DNA, the CDR3 is TGCGCCAGCAGCCCGGGGGGCGCCTCCTATGGCTACACCTTC.

V gene TRBV19 combines with J gene TRBJ2-2; a weak D match, TRBD2 (5 bases). The CDR3 is 13 amino acids. Trimming took off 5 bases at V and 5 bases at J, with 9 bases between the two ends. Germline-derived CDR1 and CDR2 are LNHDA and SQIVND (reference sequence). The CDR3 bases are TGTGCCAGTAGTGGGAGTGGAACCGGGGAGCTGTTTTTT. It specifies CASSGSGTGELFF.

This clone was observed a few times. The chain uses TRBV2 and TRBJ2-3; D is perhaps TRBD2 (5 bases). CDR1 is SNHLY and CDR2 is FYNNEI in the germline V gene. V was trimmed by 8 bases and J by 0 bases, leaving 15 bases between them. This CDR3 contains 15 residues. CDR3 sequence: CASLGGLRSTDTQYF. DNA for the CDR3: TGTGCCAGCCTAGGAGGACTTCGTAGCACAGATACGCAGTATTTT.

The chain joins TRBV12-1 to TRBJ1-5; the table's TRBD1 call for D was not verified on the DNA. TRBV12-1 is deemed a pseudogene. CDR3 length: 17 residues. In DNA form, the CDR3 reads TGTGCCAGCAGGCCCCCGGAGGGGGCGCTAGGCAATCAGCCCCAGCATTTT. Its translation is CASRPPEGALGNQPQHF.

This chain links TRBV5-1 with TRBJ1-2, with D possibly matching TRBD1 (5 bases). This CDR3 region has 13 residues. CDR1 is SGHRS, CDR2 YFSETQ, per germline. V lost 4 bases and J 6 bases, leaving 13 bases between the germline ends. The CDR3 loop reads CASSGAGFDGYTF. The CDR3 coding sequence is TGCGCCAGCAGCGGGGCGGGATTTGATGGCTACACCTTC.

The chain is built from TRBV10-3 and TRBJ2-2; 11 nucleotides line up with TRBD1. V shed 6 bases, J shed 6 bases, and the junction held 3 bases outside the gene matches. The CDR3 contains 14 residues. Looked up from germline, CDR1 is ENHRY and CDR2 is SYGVKD. The CDR3 region has the DNA TGTGCCATCAGCCGGGACAGGGGGTCCGGGGAGCTGTTTTTT. This translates into CAISRDRGSGELFF.

J is TRBJ2-7 and V is TRBV9; D possibly corresponds to TRBD2 (6 bases). CDR3 size: 13 residues. With 4 bases removed from V and 7 bases from J, the gap between germline ends came to 15 bases. The germline CDR1 and CDR2 sequences are SGDLS and YYNGEE. The CDR3 DNA follows: TGTGCCAGCAGCACTCGGGACTCCCAAGAGCAGTACTTC. Its protein product is CASSTRDSQEQYF.

The chain is built from TRBV28 and TRBJ1-5; 8 nucleotides match TRBD1. This CDR3 region has 15 residues. J lost 2 bases, V lost 7 bases, and 7 bases had no gene match. Germline CDR1 MDHEN, CDR2 SYDVKM. CDR3 in amino acids: CASTPGGEGNQPQHF. CDR3 sequence (DNA): TGTGCCAGCACTCCAGGGGGCGAGGGCAATCAGCCCCAGCATTTT.

The rearrangement links TRBV30 to TRBJ1-2; TRBD1 matches at 7 bases. Germline V gene data show CDR1 as GTSNPN and CDR2 as SVGIG (reference sequence). Trimming at V came to 4 bases and at J to 5 bases, leaving 7 bases not matched to a gene. The CDR3 loop spans 13 amino acids. The CDR3 loop is CAWTRDSLYGYTF. CDR3 nucleotides: TGTGCCTGGACCAGGGACAGTCTTTATGGCTACACCTTC. The variable domain in full, completed from reference TRBV30 and TRBJ1-2, reads SQTIHQWPATLVQPVGSPLSLECTVEGTSNPNLYWYRQAAGRGLQLLFYSVGIGQISSEVPQNLSASRPQDRQFILSSKKLLLSDSGFYLCAWTRDSLYGYTFGSGTRLTVV.

This clone was found once. V and J are TRBV12-1 and TRBJ1-2; the table assigns TRBD1, which was not confirmed against the DNA. TRBV12-1 is classified as a pseudogene. CDR3 size: 16 residues. The CDR3 DNA sequence: TGTGCCAGCAGCTTTGATCTCGGACAGGGGACGTCCGGCTACACCTTC. It specifies CASSFDLGQGTSGYTF.

This chain uses TRBV28 with TRBJ2-5; TRBD1 is a possible D gene (6 bases). The V and J ends lost 6 bases and 1 base respectively, with 18 bases between them. The CDR3 loop spans 16 amino acids. Germline V CDR1 and CDR2: MDHEN, SYDVKM. The CDR3 DNA reads TGTGCCAGCAGCACGCCGACAGGCTCCGGCCAAGAGACCCAGTACTTC. It encodes CASSTPTGSGQETQYF. Full variable domain (missing parts from reference TRBV28 and TRBJ2-5): DVKVTQSSRYLVKRTGEKVFLECVQDMDHENMFWYRQDPGLGLRLIYFSYDVKMKEKGDIPEGYSVSREKKERFSLILESASTNQTSMYLCASSTPTGSGQETQYFGPGTRLLVL.

The chain employs TRBV3-1 (or the pseudogene TRBV3-2) and TRBJ1-6; 7 nucleotides line up with TRBD1. V lost 4 bases, J lost 7 bases, and 10 bases stayed unmatched. CDR3 length: 16 amino acids. CDR1 is LGHDT and CDR2 is YNNKEL in the germline V gene (reference sequence). In nucleotides, the CDR3 is TGTGCCAGCAGCCTAACTATGGGACAGTTAAATTCACCCCTCCACTTT. This gives the protein CASSLTMGQLNSPLHF.

V usage is TRBV5-4 and J usage is TRBJ2-7; D might be TRBD2 (5 bases). CDR1 and CDR2 (germline): SGHNT, YYREEE (reference sequence). Between the trimmed V and J ends, which lost 3 bases and 6 bases, there was a span of 10 bases. This CDR3 contains 12 residues. CDR3 DNA: TGTGCCAGCAGCTATGCCGGAGGCGAGCAGTACTTC. Amino acids: CASSYAGGEQYF. Drawing the rest from reference TRBV5-4 and TRBJ2-7, the complete variable domain is ETGVTQSPTHLIKTRGQQVTLRCSSQSGHNTVSWYQQALGQGPQFIFQYYREEENGRGNFPPRFSGLQFPNYSSELNVNALELDDSALYLCASSYAGGEQYFGPGTRLTVT.

The chain has TRBV6-4 and TRBJ1-2; possibly TRBD1 for D (5 bases). CDR3 length equals 12 residues. In germline, CDR1 is MRHNA, CDR2 SNTAGT. V lost 10 bases and J 3 bases, leaving 12 bases between the germline ends. The CDR3 sequence: CAKTGDDYGYTF. For the CDR3, the DNA is TGTGCCAAAACGGGGGACGACTATGGCTACACCTTC.

The V call is TRBV19, the J call TRBJ1-6; no reliable D call. V was cut by 5 bases and J by 9 bases, with 17 bases left in between. CDR3 length: 15 amino acids. Germline values: CDR1 LNHDA, CDR2 SQIVND (reference sequence). CDR3 nucleotide sequence: TGTGCCAGTAGTGCCCTTGACCGCCGGGGTTCACCCCTCCACTTT. Amino acids: CASSALDRRGSPLHF.

The rearrangement uses TRBV7-9 and TRBJ1-5; TRBD1 might be the D (5 bases). From germline, CDR1 is SEHNR and CDR2 FQNEAQ (reference sequence). The CDR3 is 14 amino acids. Deletions cut 1 base from V and 5 bases from J, with 9 bases between. The CDR3 nucleotides read TGTGCCAGCAGCTTAGAAGGGGCAGATCAGCCCCAGCATTTT. Its translation is CASSLEGADQPQHF.

The chain joins TRBV11-2 to TRBJ2-7; tentatively, D is TRBD1 (6 bases). Germline V CDR1 and CDR2: SGHAT, FQNNGV. CDR3 size: 12 residues. V lost 4 bases and J lost 7, with 11 bases in between. This chain's CDR3 is CASSSFDREQYF. The CDR3 coding sequence is TGTGCCAGCAGCTCCTTTGACAGGGAGCAGTACTTC.

The chain is built from TRBV7-9 and TRBJ1-1; TRBD1 matches at 7 bases. The CDR3 extends over 17 amino acids. After removal of 0 bases from V and 7 bases from J, the junction contained 14 bases not matched to a gene. In germline, CDR1 is SEHNR, CDR2 FQNEAQ (reference sequence). CDR3: CASSLAGRDREHSEAFF. DNA of the CDR3: TGTGCCAGCAGCTTAGCAGGTCGCGACAGGGAGCATAGTGAAGCTTTCTTT. Full variable domain (rest looked up from reference TRBV7-9 and TRBJ1-1): DTGVSQNPRHKITKRGQNVTFRCDPISEHNRLYWYRQTLGQGPEFLTYFQNEAQLEKSRLLSDRFSAERPKGSFSTLEIQRTEQGDSAMYLCASSLAGRDREHSEAFFGQGTRLTVV.